This T cell receptor beta chain was found in a study of T cells in women clearing cervical HPV infection (dated by TCRdb to 2016 to 2019). About the study as a whole: Cases were approximately 25 women with histologically confirmed HPV16-related CIN3 or worse, including a couple of invasive cancers. Controls were approximately 25 women whose single incident HPV16 infection cleared within 12 months without precancer or cancer developing. Blood from cases was collected at the visit at which the lesion was first identified, whereas blood from controls was collected once infection was no longer detected. For cases, a median interval of about 150 days, with an interquartile range of about 90 to 210 days, was observed between lesion detection and blood sampling. Because only a few women had HLA typing data, the possibility that HLA type acted as a confounder could not be ruled out. An exploratory proof-of-principle case-control study, nested within the Guanacaste HPV Natural History Study in Costa Rica, was conducted to compare TCR repertoires across cervical HPV16 outcomes. Cases and controls were matched on age within five years and on year of sample collection. Median age was approximately 30 years in cases versus 38 in controls, and baseline characteristics did not differ significantly. The parent cohort enrolled 10,000 to 11,000 women aged 18 or older in Guanacaste, Costa Rica, in about 1993 to 1995 and followed the women for around seven years. As quality controls, five blinded duplicates were added to each group, bringing the total to about 60 samples made up of 50 or so participants and ten or so replicates.

Every participant had a single incident cervical HPV16 infection, and prevalent HPV16 infections were excluded. Cervical HPV DNA was detected by MY09/MY11 PCR, and genotyping was performed by dot-blot hybridization. Roughly 15 mL of heparinized blood was centrifuged, after which the buffy coat was aliquoted, frozen at -30 degrees C, and then stored at -80 degrees C. QIAGEN kits were used to extract genomic DNA from buffy coat specimens. Broader findings and caveats from the paper: Significantly higher TCR repertoire richness was observed in CIN3+ cases than in controls across sequencing depths, whereas no difference in evenness was found. The cross-sectional design could not show whether the associations came before the infection or were a result of it, and neither effector/memory subsets nor HPV-specific T cells were isolated. Random forest classifiers that combined richness and V gene abundances separated cases from controls with an estimated AUC of about 0.8. T-cell numbers per sample were unknown, so richness differences could reflect varying T-cell content rather than repertoire biology.

Using the immunoSEQ assay, multiplex PCR amplified TCR beta CDR3 regions from an average of 1200 ng of genomic DNA per sample. To correct primer bias, the assay used a complete synthetic TCR repertoire to set an amplification baseline. Amplicons were sequenced on the Illumina platform. The authors processed their data as follows. Error correction of the sequences involved clustering with frequency ratios plus a modified nearest-neighbor algorithm, after which the sequences were analyzed in the immunoSEQ Analyzer using IMGT gene definitions. At each rarefaction depth, TCR richness and evenness were averaged over 20 rarefaction repeats, and samples with fewer sequences than the depth were excluded. V, D and J gene relative abundances were compared between groups with Wilcoxon rank sum tests, applying FDR correction. Blinded duplicates gave an intraclass correlation of about 96% for TCR richness and an average of roughly 76% across 66 gene segments. This immuneACCESS table, as held by TCRdb, lists in-frame sequences with V and J called but not all clones. Of the missing ones, under half trace to an unresolved V gene in checked studies; the others have no known cause. That table is the source of V, J and clone size, and D and trimming were worked out from the DNA. This sample's table contains under 35,000 clones. About 7.1% of the sample is in the top ten clones.

As for this clone: It has no known antigen specificity.

The sequenced sample was blood buffy coat. The receptor's source is a woman aged 18-70 years with a cervical HPV16 infection that either progressed to CIN3+ or cleared (not recorded which).

The CDR3 has the sequence CSAYSGVRRSQETQYF. The CDR3 DNA, read in part, is TGCAGTGCTTATAGCGGGGTTAGACGATCCCAAGAGACC. The rearranged chain carries TRBV20-1 and TRBJ2-5; a stretch of 8 junction bases matches TRBD2. The CDR3 extends 3 residues past the end of the read, so its final part is completed from the germline J gene. From the germline V gene (reference sequence), CDR1 is DFQATT and CDR2 is SNEGSKA. Trimmed from V: 5 bases; trimmed from J: 1 base; junction bases lacking a gene match: 12. From the cysteine through the phenylalanine, the CDR3 covers 16 amino acids. The DNA shown is the part of the CDR3 that was read: 39 bases, in frame from base 1.